The rows below give T cell receptor beta chains drawn from one sample of a study of Ad26.COV2.S vaccination and SARS-CoV-2 variants. Profiling relied on immunoSEQ multiplex PCR, and the TCRdb table lists in-frame clones only, not all of them. There are some 350,000 clones in the sample; 75% to 90% occur only once, and over 5% lies in the top ten. Sequenced here: peripheral blood, sampled in a trial of Ad26.COV2.S vaccine versus placebo. These receptors came from a person between 18 and 65 years old who received the Ad26.COV2.S COVID-19 vaccine or a placebo. Each CDR3 is given with its conserved first and last residue. Fields, in order: J gene, D gene, clone size, V gene, CDR3 DNA, CDR3 protein. The D gene is left open where the match is weak. The size field is filled for only some rows; it gives once, few, many or a size class.

j_gene: TRBJ2-2
d_gene: TRBD2
abundance: NA
v_gene: TRBV7-3
CDR3nt: TGTGCCAGCAGCTTAACGGGACTAGCGGGATATGCGGGGGAGCTGTTTTTT
CDR3aa: CASSLTGLAGYAGELFF

j_gene: TRBJ2-3
d_gene: TRBD2
abundance: NA
v_gene: TRBV11-3
CDR3nt: TGTGCCAGCAGCTTTGGACTAGCGGGGAAGAGCACAGATACGCAGTATTTT
CDR3aa: CASSFGLAGKSTDTQYF

j_gene: TRBJ1-1
d_gene: NA
abundance: NA
v_gene: TRBV4-3
CDR3nt: TGCGCCAGCAGCCAGGAAGAGGGCTTGAACACTGAAGCTTTCTTT
CDR3aa: CASSQEEGLNTEAFF

j_gene: TRBJ2-3
d_gene: NA
abundance: NA
v_gene: TRBV4-3
CDR3nt: TGCGCCAGCAGCCAAGTATTATCAGATACGCAGTATTTT
CDR3aa: CASSQVLSDTQYF

j_gene: TRBJ1-1
d_gene: NA
abundance: NA
v_gene: TRBV6-5
CDR3nt: TGTGCCAGCAGTTTGGGACAACTGACGAGGGGAACTGAAGCTTTCTTT
CDR3aa: CASSLGQLTRGTEAFF

j_gene: TRBJ2-3
d_gene: NA
abundance: NA
v_gene: TRBV2
CDR3nt: TGTGCCAGCAGTGACAACACAGATACGCAGTATTTT
CDR3aa: CASSDNTDTQYF

j_gene: TRBJ2-1
d_gene: TRBD2
abundance: NA
v_gene: TRBV27
CDR3nt: TGTGCCAGCAGTTTATTAGTAGCGGGAGGGCCTCCGGATGAGCAGTTCTTC
CDR3aa: CASSLLVAGGPPDEQFF

j_gene: TRBJ2-5
d_gene: TRBD1
abundance: NA
v_gene: TRBV5-4
CDR3nt: TGTGCCAGCAGCTCAGGGGGCTTTTACCAAGAGACCCAGTACTTC
CDR3aa: CASSSGGFYQETQYF

j_gene: TRBJ1-4
d_gene: TRBD1
abundance: NA
v_gene: TRBV9
CDR3nt: TGTGCCAGCAGCAGTAGCAGGGGGTTTAATGAAAAACTGTTTTTT
CDR3aa: CASSSSRGFNEKLFF

j_gene: TRBJ1-2
d_gene: TRBD1
abundance: NA
v_gene: TRBV5-4
CDR3nt: TGTGCCAGCAGCGAGGGACAGGTGGGGGGCTACACCTTC
CDR3aa: CASSEGQVGGYTF

j_gene: TRBJ2-7
d_gene: NA
abundance: NA
v_gene: TRBV9
CDR3nt: TGTGCCAGCAGCGTAGACAGGGCACCTTTAAGCGAGCAGTACTTC
CDR3aa: CASSVDRAPLSEQYF

j_gene: TRBJ1-1
d_gene: NA
abundance: NA
v_gene: TRBV19
CDR3nt: TGTGCCAGTAGTATAAGGGGGACCCCTATGAACACTGAAGCTTTCTTT
CDR3aa: CASSIRGTPMNTEAFF

j_gene: TRBJ2-7
d_gene: NA
abundance: few
v_gene: TRBV6-5
CDR3nt: TGTGCCAGCAGTCATAACCCGGGGGTCAACGAGCAGTACTTC
CDR3aa: CASSHNPGVNEQYF

j_gene: TRBJ2-2
d_gene: TRBD1
abundance: NA
v_gene: TRBV7-2
CDR3nt: TGTGCCAGCAGCTTAAAGGGACAGGGGGCTTCCGGCGGGGAGCTGTTTTTT
CDR3aa: CASSLKGQGASGGELFF

j_gene: TRBJ2-1
d_gene: NA
abundance: NA
v_gene: TRBV11-1
CDR3nt: TGTGCCAGCAGCGGAGGGGGTAATGAGCAGTTCTTC
CDR3aa: CASSGGGNEQFF

j_gene: TRBJ1-2
d_gene: NA
abundance: NA
v_gene: TRBV7-9
CDR3nt: TGTGCCAGCGACCGTTATACAGGGCGGTCTGGCTACACCTTC
CDR3aa: CASDRYTGRSGYTF

j_gene: TRBJ1-1
d_gene: NA
abundance: once
v_gene: TRBV19
CDR3nt: TGTGCCAGTAGTATAACGTCGACGAACACTGAAGCTTTCTTT
CDR3aa: CASSITSTNTEAFF